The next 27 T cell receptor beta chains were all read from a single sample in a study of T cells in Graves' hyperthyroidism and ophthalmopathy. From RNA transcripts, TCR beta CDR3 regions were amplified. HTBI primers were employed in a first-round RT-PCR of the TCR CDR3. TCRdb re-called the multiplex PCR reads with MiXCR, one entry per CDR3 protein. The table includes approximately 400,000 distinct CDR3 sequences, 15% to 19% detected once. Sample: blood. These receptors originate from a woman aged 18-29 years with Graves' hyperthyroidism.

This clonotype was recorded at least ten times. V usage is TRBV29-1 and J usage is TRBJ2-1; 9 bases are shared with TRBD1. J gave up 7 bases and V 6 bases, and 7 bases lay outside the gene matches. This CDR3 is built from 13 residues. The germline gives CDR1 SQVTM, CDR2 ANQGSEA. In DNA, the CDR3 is TGCAGCGTCCTGGGGGACAGGGAGAATGAGCAGTTCTTC. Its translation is CSVLGDRENEQFF.

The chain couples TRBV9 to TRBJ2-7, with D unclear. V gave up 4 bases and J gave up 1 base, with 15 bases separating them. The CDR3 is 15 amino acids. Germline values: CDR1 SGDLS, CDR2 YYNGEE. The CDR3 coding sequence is TGTGCCAGCAGCCCCGGGCGCATGGGGTCCTACGAGCAGTACTTC. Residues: CASSPGRMGSYEQYF.

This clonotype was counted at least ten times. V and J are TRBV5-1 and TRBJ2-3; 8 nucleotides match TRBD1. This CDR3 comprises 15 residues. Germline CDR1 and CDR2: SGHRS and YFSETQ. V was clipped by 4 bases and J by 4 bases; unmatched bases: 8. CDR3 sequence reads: CASSNGQGFADTQYF. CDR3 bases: TGCGCCAGCAGCAATGGACAGGGTTTCGCAGATACGCAGTATTTT.

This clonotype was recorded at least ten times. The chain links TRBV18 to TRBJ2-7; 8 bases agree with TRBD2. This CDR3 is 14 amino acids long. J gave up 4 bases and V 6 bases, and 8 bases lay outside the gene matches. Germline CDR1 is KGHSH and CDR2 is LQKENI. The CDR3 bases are TGTGCCAGCTCCCCCGACGGGGGGGATTACGAGCAGTACTTC. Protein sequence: CASSPDGGDYEQYF.

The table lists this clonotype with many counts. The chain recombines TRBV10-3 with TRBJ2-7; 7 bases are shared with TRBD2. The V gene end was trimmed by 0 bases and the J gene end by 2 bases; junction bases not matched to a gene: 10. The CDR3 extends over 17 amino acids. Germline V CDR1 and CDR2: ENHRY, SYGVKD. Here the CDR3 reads CAISESGGTGPTYEQYF. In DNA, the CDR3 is TGTGCCATCAGTGAGTCGGGGGGGACGGGACCAACCTACGAGCAGTACTTC.

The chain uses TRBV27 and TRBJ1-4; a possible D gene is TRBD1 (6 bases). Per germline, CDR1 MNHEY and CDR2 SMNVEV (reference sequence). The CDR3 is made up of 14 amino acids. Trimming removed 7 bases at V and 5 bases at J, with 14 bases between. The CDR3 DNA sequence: TGTGCCAGCACCAGGCGGGGGCCGAATGAAAAACTGTTTTTT. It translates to CASTRRGPNEKLFF. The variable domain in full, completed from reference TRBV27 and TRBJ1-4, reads EAQVTQNPRYLITVTGKKLTVTCSQNMNHEYMSWYRQDPGLGLRQIYYSMNVEVTDKGDVPEGYKVSRKEKRNFPLILESPSPNQTSLYFCASTRRGPNEKLFFGSGTQLSVL.

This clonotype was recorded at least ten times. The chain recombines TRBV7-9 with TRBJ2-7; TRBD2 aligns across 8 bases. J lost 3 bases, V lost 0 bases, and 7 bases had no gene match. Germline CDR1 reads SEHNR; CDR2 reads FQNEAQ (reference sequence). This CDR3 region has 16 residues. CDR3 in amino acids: CASSLASAGDNYEQYF. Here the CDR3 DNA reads TGTGCCAGCAGCTTAGCCTCAGCGGGGGATAACTACGAGCAGTACTTC.

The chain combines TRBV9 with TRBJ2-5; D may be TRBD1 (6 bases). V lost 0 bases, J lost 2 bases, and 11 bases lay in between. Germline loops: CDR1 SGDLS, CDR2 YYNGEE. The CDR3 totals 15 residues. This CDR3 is CASSVEAGTQETQYF. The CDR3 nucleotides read TGTGCCAGCAGCGTAGAGGCAGGGACACAAGAGACCCAGTACTTC.

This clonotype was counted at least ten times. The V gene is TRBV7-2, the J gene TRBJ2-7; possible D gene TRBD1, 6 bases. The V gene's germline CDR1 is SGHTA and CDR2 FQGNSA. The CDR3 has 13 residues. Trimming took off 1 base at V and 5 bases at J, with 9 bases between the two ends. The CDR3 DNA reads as TGTGCCAGCAGCTTAGGCCAGGGGAACGAGCAGTACTTC. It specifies CASSLGQGNEQYF.

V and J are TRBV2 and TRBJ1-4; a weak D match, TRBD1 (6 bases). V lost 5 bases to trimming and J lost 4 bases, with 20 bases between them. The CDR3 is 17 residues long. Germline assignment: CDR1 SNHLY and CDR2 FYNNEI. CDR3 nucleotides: TGTGCCAGCAGTCTCAACCTTCCACAGGGCAGTAATGAAAAACTGTTTTTT. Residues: CASSLNLPQGSNEKLFF. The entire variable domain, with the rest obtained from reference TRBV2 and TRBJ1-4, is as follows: EPEVTQTPSHQVTQMGQEVILRCVPISNHLYFYWYRQILGQKVEFLVSFYNNEISEKSEIFDDQFSVERPDGSNFTLKIRSTKLEDSAMYFCASSLNLPQGSNEKLFFGSGTQLSVL.

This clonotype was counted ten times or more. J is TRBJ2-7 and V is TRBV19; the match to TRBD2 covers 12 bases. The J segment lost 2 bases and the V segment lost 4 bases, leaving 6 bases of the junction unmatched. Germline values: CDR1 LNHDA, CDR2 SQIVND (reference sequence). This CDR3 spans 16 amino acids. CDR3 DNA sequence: TGTGCCAGTAGTACCCTAGCGGGAGGGCTCACCTACGAGCAGTACTTC. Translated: CASSTLAGGLTYEQYF.

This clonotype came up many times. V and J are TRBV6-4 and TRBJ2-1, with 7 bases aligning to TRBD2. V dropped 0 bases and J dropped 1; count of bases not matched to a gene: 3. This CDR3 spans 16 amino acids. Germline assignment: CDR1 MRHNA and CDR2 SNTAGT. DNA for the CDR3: TGTGCCAGCAGTGACTCGAGCGGGACGTCCTACAATGAGCAGTTCTTC. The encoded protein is CASSDSSGTSYNEQFF.

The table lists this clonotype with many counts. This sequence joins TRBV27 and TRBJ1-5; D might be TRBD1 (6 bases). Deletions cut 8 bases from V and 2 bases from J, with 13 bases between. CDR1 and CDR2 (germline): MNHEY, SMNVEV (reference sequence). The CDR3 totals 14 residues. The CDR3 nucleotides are TGTGCCAGCTCGATGGACAGTGGCAATCAGCCCCAGCATTTT. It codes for CASSMDSGNQPQHF.

The DNA for the CDR3 is TGTGCCAGCAGCTTAATTGGGGGGCGAAGAACTGAAGCTTTCTTT. Its protein is CASSLIGGRRTEAFF. The rearrangement uses TRBV11-3 and TRBJ1-1; maybe TRBD1 (6 bases). CDR3 length: 15 amino acids. From germline, CDR1 is SGHNT and CDR2 YENEEA. Trimming took 2 bases from V and 5 from J, leaving 15 bases between them. Full variable domain (rest looked up from reference TRBV11-3 and TRBJ1-1): EAGVVQSPRYKIIEKKQPVAFWCNPISGHNTLYWYLQNLGQGPELLIRYENEEAVDDSQLPKDRFSAERLKGVDSTLKIQPAELGDSAVYLCASSLIGGRRTEAFFGQGTRLTVV.

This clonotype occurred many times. This CDR3 reads CASGLGPVEEQFF. The CDR3, as DNA: TGTGCTAGTGGTTTGGGCCCCGTTGAGGAGCAGTTCTTC. V usage is TRBV12-5 and J usage is TRBJ2-1; D ambiguous. Germline loops: CDR1 LGHNT, CDR2 FRNRAP. The CDR3 loop spans 13 amino acids. Trimming removed 1 base at V and 10 bases at J, with 11 bases between.

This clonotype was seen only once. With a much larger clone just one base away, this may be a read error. CDR3 sequence (DNA): TGTGCCAGCAGCGTTTCAGGGCGGGGGGGGGAGGCCCAGTACTTC. Translated: CASSVSGRGGEAQYF. V usage is TRBV11-2 and J usage is TRBJ2-5; 9 bases are a match to TRBD2. The CDR3 contains 15 residues. The germline V gene has CDR1 SGHAT and CDR2 FQNNGV. V lost 5 bases and J lost 9; bases outside the gene matches: 13.

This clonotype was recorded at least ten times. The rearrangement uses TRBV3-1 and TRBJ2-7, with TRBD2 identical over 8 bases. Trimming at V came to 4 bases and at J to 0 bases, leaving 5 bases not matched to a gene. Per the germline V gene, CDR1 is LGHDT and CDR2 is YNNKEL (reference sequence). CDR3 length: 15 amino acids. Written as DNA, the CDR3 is TGTGCCAGCAGCCCCCTTAGCGGGAACTCCTACGAGCAGTACTTC. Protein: CASSPLSGNSYEQYF.

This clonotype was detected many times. The CDR3 DNA is TGTGCCAGCAGCCCTGGACTAGCGGGCCCGCAGTTCTTC. This translates into CASSPGLAGPQFF. The gene calls are TRBV3-1 and TRBJ2-1; 11 bases fit TRBD2. This CDR3 has 13 residues. V was clipped by 4 bases and J by 12 bases; unmatched bases: 5. Germline CDR1 LGHDT, CDR2 YNNKEL (reference sequence).

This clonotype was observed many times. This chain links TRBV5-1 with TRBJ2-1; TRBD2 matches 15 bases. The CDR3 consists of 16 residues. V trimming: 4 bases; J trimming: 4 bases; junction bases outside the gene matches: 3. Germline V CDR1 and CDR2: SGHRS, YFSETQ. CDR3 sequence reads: CASSIGTSGGYNEQFF. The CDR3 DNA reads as TGCGCCAGCAGCATAGGGACTAGCGGGGGGTACAATGAGCAGTTCTTC.

The CDR3 bases are TGTGCCAGCAGCTTCGCGGGGGCGGGGGGGACCCAGTACTTC. This sequence encodes CASSFAGAGGTQYF. The V call is TRBV11-2, the J call TRBJ2-5, with 8 bases identical to TRBD2. The CDR3 covers 14 residues. Germline CDR1 reads SGHAT; CDR2 reads FQNNGV. The V and J ends lost 3 bases and 7 bases, in that order; junction bases with no gene match: 7.

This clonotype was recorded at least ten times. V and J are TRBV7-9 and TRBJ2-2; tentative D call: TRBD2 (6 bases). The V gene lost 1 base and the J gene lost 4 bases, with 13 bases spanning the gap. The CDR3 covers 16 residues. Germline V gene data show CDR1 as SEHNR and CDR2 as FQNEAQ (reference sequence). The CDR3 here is CASSLGGGAITGELFF. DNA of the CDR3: TGTGCCAGCAGCTTAGGTGGCGGGGCGATCACCGGGGAGCTGTTTTTT.

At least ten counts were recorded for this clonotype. The CDR3 region has the DNA TGTGCCAGCAAATTGATCAGGGTTGATCATGGTGGCTACACCTTC. It yields the protein CASKLIRVDHGGYTF. The V call is TRBV2, the J call TRBJ1-2, with a tentative D call TRBD1 (5 bases). This CDR3 contains 15 residues. Trimming stripped 7 bases from V and 7 bases from J, with 22 bases between. Germline CDR1 reads SNHLY; CDR2 reads FYNNEI.

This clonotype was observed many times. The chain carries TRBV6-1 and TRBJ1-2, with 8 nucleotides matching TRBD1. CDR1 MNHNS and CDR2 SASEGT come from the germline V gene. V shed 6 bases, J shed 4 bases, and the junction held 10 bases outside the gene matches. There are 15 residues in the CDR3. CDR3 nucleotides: TGTGCCAGCAGCGTCCCGGACAGGGCGGCCTATGGCTACACCTTC. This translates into CASSVPDRAAYGYTF.

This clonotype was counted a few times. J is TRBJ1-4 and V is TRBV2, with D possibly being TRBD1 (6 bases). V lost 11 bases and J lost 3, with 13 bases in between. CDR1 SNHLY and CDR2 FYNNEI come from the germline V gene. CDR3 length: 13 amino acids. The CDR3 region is CASTGSANEKLFF. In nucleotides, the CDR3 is TGTGCCTCTACAGGGAGTGCTAATGAAAAACTGTTTTTT.

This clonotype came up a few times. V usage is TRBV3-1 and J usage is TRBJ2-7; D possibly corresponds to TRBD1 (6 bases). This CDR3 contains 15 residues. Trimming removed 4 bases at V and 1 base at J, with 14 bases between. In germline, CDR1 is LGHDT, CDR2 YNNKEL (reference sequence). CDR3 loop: CASSPFGGASYEQYF. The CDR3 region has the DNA TGTGCCAGCAGCCCATTTGGGGGCGCATCCTACGAGCAGTACTTC.

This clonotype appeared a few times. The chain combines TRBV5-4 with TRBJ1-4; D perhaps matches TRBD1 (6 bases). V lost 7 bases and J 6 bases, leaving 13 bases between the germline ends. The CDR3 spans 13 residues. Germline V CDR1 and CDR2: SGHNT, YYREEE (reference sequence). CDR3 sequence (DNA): TGTGCCAGCTTCCTACAGGGTGATGAAAAACTGTTTTTT. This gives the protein CASFLQGDEKLFF.

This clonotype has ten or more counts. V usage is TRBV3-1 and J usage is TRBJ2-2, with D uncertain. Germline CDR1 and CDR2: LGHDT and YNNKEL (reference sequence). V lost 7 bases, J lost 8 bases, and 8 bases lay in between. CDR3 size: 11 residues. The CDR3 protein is CASTLRGELFF. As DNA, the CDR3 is TGTGCCAGCACCCTGAGGGGGGAGCTGTTTTTT.